This T cell receptor beta chain was identified during a study of memory CD4+ T cells and cytomegalovirus serostatus. Study background: Donors were healthy Belgian adults, several CMV seropositive and 24 seronegative. Findings and caveats of the study: Suggested: most of the CMV-linked TCR signature lies in CD4+ memory cells.

CDR1 is SGHNT and CDR2 is YYREEE in the germline V gene (reference sequence). The ends lost 4 bases at V and 0 bases at J; junction bases unmatched: 9. CDR3 size: 17 residues. On this clone itself: The antigen remains unidentified.

The sort gate was single viable CD3+CD4+CD8-CD45RO+ cells for memory CD4+ T cells. Serostatus was set by detecting CMV pp150, pp28, p38, p52 IgG. Total CD4+ T cells were enriched by CD4 positive selection. Profiled with immunoSEQ multiplex PCR; TCRdb holds only in-frame clones, not every one. The sample yields 46,000 or so clones, roughly 80% seen once. The clonotype comes from an adult in good health and CMV-seronegative. Sequencing used memory CD4+ T cells from blood. V usage is TRBV5-4 and J usage is TRBJ1-3; 8 bases map to TRBD1. The CDR3 reads CASSPGRQGNSGNTIYF. As DNA, the CDR3 is TGTGCCAGCAGCCCTGGAAGACAGGGGAACTCTGGAAACACCATATATTTT.